Below, 4 T cell receptor beta chains from the same sample are listed, as sequenced in a study of blood T cell repertoires in COVID-19. The repertoire was sequenced with immunoSEQ multiplex PCR; TCRdb's copy has only in-frame clones and lacks some. The sample lists approximately 280,000 clones, approximately 90% seen once, with 6% to 6.5% in the top ten. Sequencing input: PBMCs or T cells enriched from blood (not recorded which). These receptors all come from a woman in her thirties or forties who had recovered from COVID-19.

The chain couples TRBV19 to TRBJ1-6; D perhaps matches TRBD1 (6 bases). CDR1 is LNHDA, CDR2 SQIVND, per germline (reference sequence). The V and J ends lost 3 bases and 5 bases respectively, with 8 bases between them. The CDR3 is made up of 14 amino acids. The CDR3 here is CASSMDSDNSPLHF. In nucleotides, the CDR3 is TGTGCCAGTAGTATGGACAGTGATAATTCACCCCTCCACTTT.

The chain employs TRBV27 and TRBJ2-1; D gene unclear. V lost 0 bases and J 1 base, leaving 7 bases between the germline ends. The CDR3 loop spans 15 amino acids. The V gene's germline CDR1 is MNHEY and CDR2 SMNVEV (reference sequence). The CDR3 is CASSLSQVSYNEQFF. CDR3 bases: TGTGCCAGCAGTTTATCACAAGTATCCTACAATGAGCAGTTCTTC.

The chain uses TRBV27 and TRBJ2-7, with TRBD2 as a possible D gene (6 bases). V was trimmed by 7 bases and J by 0 bases, leaving 10 bases between them. Germline CDR1 is MNHEY and CDR2 is SMNVEV (reference sequence). The CDR3 spans 13 residues. CDR3 sequence: CASKEGSSYEQYF. The CDR3 DNA follows: TGTGCCAGCAAGGAGGGCAGCTCCTACGAGCAGTACTTC.

The chain recombines TRBV7-2 with TRBJ2-1; no clear D gene. The CDR3 has 13 residues. V shed 5 bases and J shed 7 bases, with 12 bases lying between them. Per the germline V gene, CDR1 is SGHTA and CDR2 is FQGNSA. CDR3 amino acids: CASSPRGVNEQFF. CDR3 DNA sequence: TGTGCCAGCAGCCCCCGAGGAGTAAATGAGCAGTTCTTC.